The next 4 T cell receptor beta chains were all read from a single sample in a study of cytomegalovirus exposure and HLA in healthy donors. The table came from immunoSEQ multiplex PCR; TCRdb's copy has only in-frame clones and leaves some out. There are 130,000 to 150,000 clones in the sample; 89% occur only once, and approximately 10% lies in the top ten. The sample comprised PBMCs. Source of these receptors: a woman younger than 35 in good health and CMV-seropositive.

This chain connects TRBV11-3 to TRBJ2-3; 11 nucleotides agree with TRBD2. The V gene's germline CDR1 is SGHNT and CDR2 YENEEA. This CDR3 has 16 amino acids. The V segment lost 4 bases and the J segment 2 bases; nucleotides outside the gene matches: 5. The CDR3 coding sequence is TGTGCCAGCAGCTCGATAGCGGGGGGGCACACAGATACGCAGTATTTT. Translated, it gives CASSSIAGGHTDTQYF.

The V and J genes are TRBV11-2 and TRBJ2-5, with D uncertain. The CDR3 covers 13 residues. Trimming pared 7 bases from V and 6 bases from J, leaving 15 bases between. Germline V gene data show CDR1 as SGHAT and CDR2 as FQNNGV. CDR3 nucleotides: TGTGCCAGCATCTCCCAGACTGAGAAGACCCAGTACTTC. This sequence encodes CASISQTEKTQYF.

The rearrangement uses TRBV30 and TRBJ1-2, with D perhaps TRBD1 (5 bases). The CDR3 spans 13 residues. Germline V lookup: CDR1 GTSNPN, CDR2 SVGIG (reference sequence). V lost 4 bases and J 0 bases, leaving 9 bases between the germline ends. DNA of the CDR3: TGTGCCTGGACGGGGGGAGCTAACTATGGCTACACCTTC. Its translation is CAWTGGANYGYTF. The full variable domain, completed using reference TRBV30 and TRBJ1-2, is SQTIHQWPATLVQPVGSPLSLECTVEGTSNPNLYWYRQAAGRGLQLLFYSVGIGQISSEVPQNLSASRPQDRQFILSSKKLLLSDSGFYLCAWTGGANYGYTFGSGTRLTVV.

The chain joins TRBV6-5 to TRBJ1-2; 7 bases map to TRBD1. J lost 6 bases, V lost 1 base, and 8 bases had no gene match. Per germline, CDR1 MNHEY and CDR2 SVGAGI. The CDR3 is 15 residues long. The CDR3 loop is CASSYWAGGMDGYTF. The CDR3 DNA reads as TGTGCCAGCAGTTACTGGGCAGGGGGGATGGATGGCTACACCTTC.